A selection of T cell receptor beta chains follows, all from one sample in a study of blood T cell repertoires in COVID-19. Data came from immunoSEQ multiplex PCR; TCRdb stores just in-frame clones and leaves some out. The data hold about 200,000 clones, with more than 75% observed a single time. The sample taken for sequencing was peripheral blood. All receptors come from a middle-aged man with active or convalescent COVID-19. The CDR3 runs from the conserved cysteine through the conserved F or W. A D gene is named only where the DNA matches it firmly. Some rows have no size entry. The others give once, few or many, or a class for an expanded clone.

D gene,clone size,J gene,V gene,CDR3 DNA,CDR3 protein
TRBD2,NA,TRBJ2-3,TRBV30,TGTGCCTGGAGTGGGGGTGCGGGAGATCGGGCAGATACGCAGTATTTT,CAWSGGAGDRADTQYF
NA,NA,TRBJ1-4,TRBV19,TGTGCCAGTAGTATAACGAGACAGACTAATGAAAAACTGTTTTTT,CASSITRQTNEKLFF
NA,NA,TRBJ1-6,TRBV6-6,TGTGCCAGCAGTTTATCGGCACCCCTCCACTTT,CASSLSAPLHF
NA,NA,TRBJ2-6,TRBV11-3,TGTGCCAGCAGCTTAGTCGGGTATTCCGGGGCCAACGTCCTGACTTTC,CASSLVGYSGANVLTF
NA,NA,TRBJ2-2,TRBV3-1/TRBV3-2,TGTGCCAGCAGCCAAGATCGGCGGACGAACACCGGGGAGCTGTTTTTT,CASSQDRRTNTGELFF
NA,NA,TRBJ2-5,TRBV18,TGTGCCAGCTCACTTCATCAGGGGAACCAAGAGACCCAGTACTTC,CASSLHQGNQETQYF
NA,NA,TRBJ1-6,TRBV28,TGTGCCAGCGGGGAACTACAGGGTGCAGATTCACCCCTCCACTTT,CASGELQGADSPLHF
NA,NA,TRBJ2-3,TRBV24-1,TGTGCCACCAGTGCCCCAAGCGCTACGCAGTATTTT,CATSAPSATQYF
NA,NA,TRBJ1-5,TRBV6-5,TGTGCCAGCAGCCCCTGGGGGGGCAATCAGCCCCAGCATTTT,CASSPWGGNQPQHF
NA,NA,TRBJ1-5,TRBV28,TGTGCCAGCAGTTCCGGGAATCAGCCCCAGCATTTT,CASSSGNQPQHF
NA,NA,TRBJ1-2,TRBV7-9,TGTGCCAGCAGCCCGACCCCAAGGGGCGGCTACACCTTC,CASSPTPRGGYTF
TRBD1,NA,TRBJ1-4,TRBV5-1,TGCGCCAGCAGCTTGGATCGACAGGGGGCGGATGAAAAACTGTTTTTT,CASSLDRQGADEKLFF
TRBD1,NA,TRBJ2-4,TRBV6-5,TGTGCCAGCAATTCTCAGGGGGCGACGGACATTCAGTACTTC,CASNSQGATDIQYF
TRBD1,NA,TRBJ1-1,TRBV23-1,TGCGCCAGCAGTCAACGACAGGGGGACACTGAAGCTTTCTTT,CASSQRQGDTEAFF
NA,NA,TRBJ2-3,TRBV1,TGCACCAGCAGCCAAGAGCTAGCGGGGGATTGTTTTATTGATACGCAGTATTTT,CTSSQELAGDCFIDTQYF
TRBD1,NA,TRBJ1-1,TRBV10-3,TGTGCCATCAGTAACACCTTCGGACAGGGGGTCTCTGAAGCTTTCTTT,CAISNTFGQGVSEAFF
TRBD1,NA,TRBJ1-2,TRBV5-1,TGCGCCAGCAGCGGGGGGACAGGGGTCTATGGCTACACCTTC,CASSGGTGVYGYTF
TRBD1,NA,TRBJ1-1,TRBV2,TGTGCCAGCAGATTTGGACAGGGTGAAGCTTTCTTT,CASRFGQGEAFF
NA,NA,TRBJ1-2,TRBV6-1,TGTGCCAGCAGTGAAATGAGTCTGAATTATGGCTACACCTTC,CASSEMSLNYGYTF
TRBD2,NA,TRBJ2-1,TRBV29-1,TGCAGCGTGGGCTATAGCGGGATGCAGTTCTTC,CSVGYSGMQFF
TRBD1,NA,TRBJ2-1,TRBV7-8,TGTGCCAGCAGCCCAGGGACAGGGAATTTGTTATCGTACAATGAGCAGTTCTTC,CASSPGTGNLLSYNEQFF
TRBD1,NA,TRBJ1-1,TRBV7-8,TGTGCCAGCAGCTTCCGGACAGGGGTGAACACTGAAGCTTTCTTT,CASSFRTGVNTEAFF
NA,NA,TRBJ2-5,TRBV20-1,TGCAGTGCTAGCTACGAGGAGACCCAGTACTTC,CSASYEETQYF
NA,once,TRBJ1-2,TRBV4-1,TGCGCCAGCAGCCCGGGACTTAACTATGGCTACACCTTC,CASSPGLNYGYTF
TRBD1,once,TRBJ2-7,TRBV29-1,TGCAGCGTATACAGGGGGCCATCCTACGAGCAGTACTTC,CSVYRGPSYEQYF
NA,few,TRBJ1-2,TRBV28,TGTGCCACCCTCCCCCCCGGAGGGAGCTATGGCTACACCTTC,CATLPPGGSYGYTF
NA,NA,TRBJ2-7,TRBV6-6,TGTGCCAGCAGTACCGCAGGTTACAACGAGCAGTACTTC,CASSTAGYNEQYF
NA,NA,TRBJ1-1,TRBV5-1,TGCGCCAGCAGCTTGGCCCGGAACACTGAAGCTTTCTTT,CASSLARNTEAFF
NA,NA,TRBJ2-7,TRBV30,TGTGCCTGGAGTGGGACAGTACGAACCCACGAGCAGTACTTC,CAWSGTVRTHEQYF
TRBD1,NA,TRBJ1-1,TRBV18,TGTGCCAGCTCACCAGGGACAGCTGTTGGCACTGAAGCTTTCTTT,CASSPGTAVGTEAFF
NA,NA,TRBJ2-3,TRBV14,TGTGCCAGCAGCCAAACGACAGGTTTCCTCACAACGTCACTCACAGATACGCAGTATTTT,CASSQTTGFLTTSLTDTQYF
NA,NA,TRBJ2-1,TRBV10-3,TGTGCCAGCTTCCGGGACTTGGGGAATGAGCAGTTCTTC,CASFRDLGNEQFF
NA,NA,TRBJ2-3,TRBV6-5,TGTGCCAGCAGGCCCGGGACTTACGGAGATACGCAGTATTTT,CASRPGTYGDTQYF
TRBD1,NA,TRBJ2-1,TRBV18,TGTGCCAGCTCACCCACGGGACAGGGGGATCAGGTGCAGTTCTTC,CASSPTGQGDQVQFF
TRBD1,NA,TRBJ1-3,TRBV9,TGTGCCAGCAGCTCTAGGGGGCAGAGGATGAACCCCATATATTTT,CASSSRGQRMNPIYF
TRBD2,NA,TRBJ2-1,TRBV9,TGTGCCAGCAGCGTAGATGGACTAGCGGGAGAAGATGAGCAGTTCTTC,CASSVDGLAGEDEQFF
TRBD2,NA,TRBJ2-2,TRBV28,TGTGCCAGCAGAGGGGCGTCTAGCGGGAGCACCGGGGAGCTGTTTTTT,CASRGASSGSTGELFF